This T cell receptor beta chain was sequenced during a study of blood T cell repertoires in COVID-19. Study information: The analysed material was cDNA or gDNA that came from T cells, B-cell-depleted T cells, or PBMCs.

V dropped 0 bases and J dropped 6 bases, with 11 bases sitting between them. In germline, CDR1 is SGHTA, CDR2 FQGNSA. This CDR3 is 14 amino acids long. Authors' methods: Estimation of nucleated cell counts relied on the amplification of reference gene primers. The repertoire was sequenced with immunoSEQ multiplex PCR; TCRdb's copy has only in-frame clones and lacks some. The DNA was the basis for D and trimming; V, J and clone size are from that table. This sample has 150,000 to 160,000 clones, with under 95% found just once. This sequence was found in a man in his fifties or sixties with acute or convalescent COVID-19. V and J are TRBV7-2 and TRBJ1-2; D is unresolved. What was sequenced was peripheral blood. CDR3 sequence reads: CASSLAGGLDGYTF. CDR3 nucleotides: TGTGCCAGCAGCTTAGCTGGAGGGCTTGATGGCTACACCTTC.